This is a list of T cell receptor beta chains from one sample in a study of cytomegalovirus exposure and HLA in healthy donors. Repertoires were generated with immunoSEQ multiplex PCR, while TCRdb's copy carries only in-frame clones and drops some. The sample consists of more than 80,000 clones, around 86% of them appearing once. The specimen was PBMCs. The receptor source for this set is a female donor in good health and CMV-seropositive. Each CDR3 is given with its conserved first and last residue. Fields, in order: J gene, clone size, V gene, D gene, CDR3 protein, CDR3 DNA. The D gene is left open where the match is weak. Only part of the rows carry a size: once, few, many, or a class if the clone is expanded.

>TRBJ1-2|-|TRBV2|TRBD1
CASDQGAGGYTF
TGTGCCAGTGATCAGGGGGCCGGCGGCTACACCTTC
>TRBJ2-2|-|TRBV9|-
CASSVGWGLGTGELFF
TGTGCCAGCAGCGTAGGTTGGGGGCTAGGCACCGGGGAGCTGTTTTTT
>TRBJ1-5|few|TRBV19|-
CASSIPIGGKRPLNQPQHF
TGTGCCAGTAGTATTCCGATTGGGGGGAAGAGACCGCTCAATCAGCCCCAGCATTTT
>TRBJ2-1|few|TRBV5-1|-
CASSLLLGHEQFF
TGCGCCAGCAGCTTGCTTCTGGGCCACGAGCAGTTCTTC
>TRBJ1-2|once|TRBV20-1|TRBD1
CSANRGHGYTF
TGCAGTGCCAACAGGGGGCATGGCTACACCTTC
>TRBJ1-4|-|TRBV27|-
CASTPLVRVRGEKLFF
TGTGCCAGCACCCCCCTGGTTAGGGTGCGGGGTGAAAAACTGTTTTTT
>TRBJ2-7|-|TRBV7-2|-
CASRIEAQAYVQYF
TGTGCCAGCAGAATAGAGGCACAGGCCTACGTGCAGTACTTC
>TRBJ2-3|-|TRBV5-1|TRBD2
CASSPPPTSGNTDTQYF
TGCGCCAGCAGCCCCCCCCCGACTAGCGGAAACACAGATACGCAGTATTTT
>TRBJ1-1|-|TRBV6-1|-
CATGGVGNTEAFF
TGTGCCACCGGGGGGGTGGGGAACACTGAAGCTTTCTTT
>TRBJ2-7|-|TRBV4-1|-
CASSQVATDSYEQYF
TGCGCCAGCAGCCAAGTGGCGACAGACTCCTACGAGCAGTACTTC
>TRBJ2-5|-|TRBV6-1|-
CASSASGAETQYF
TGTGCCAGCAGTGCCTCAGGGGCTGAGACCCAGTACTTC
>TRBJ1-5|-|TRBV18|-
CASSQGGDQPQHF
TGTGCCAGCTCACAGGGAGGGGATCAGCCCCAGCATTTT
>TRBJ2-5|-|TRBV5-1|-
CASSSTGAGGETQYF
TGCGCCAGCAGTAGTACAGGGGCGGGAGGAGAGACCCAGTACTTC
>TRBJ2-7|-|TRBV27|-
CASSPKGQGRYEQYF
TGTGCCAGCAGCCCAAAGGGGCAGGGAAGATACGAGCAGTACTTC
>TRBJ2-7|-|TRBV6-4|-
CATDEGGLEQYF
TGTGCCACCGACGAGGGGGGGCTTGAGCAGTACTTC
>TRBJ2-7|-|TRBV10-3|-
CAIIPDEQYF
TGTGCCATCATCCCGGACGAGCAGTACTTC
>TRBJ1-6|-|TRBV5-1|TRBD1
CASSLGDRGPNNSPLHF
TGCGCCAGCAGCTTGGGGGACAGGGGGCCAAATAATTCACCCCTCCACTTT
>TRBJ1-2|few|TRBV5-6|TRBD1
CASSEGTGGAYGYTF
TGTGCCAGCAGCGAAGGGACAGGAGGAGCCTATGGCTACACCTTC
>TRBJ1-5|-|TRBV7-2|-
CASSFDPTVQQPQHF
TGTGCCAGCAGCTTCGATCCAACAGTTCAACAGCCCCAGCATTTT
>TRBJ1-5|-|TRBV6-6|TRBD1
CASTTGVSNQPQHF
TGTGCCAGCACGACAGGGGTCAGCAATCAGCCCCAGCATTTT
>TRBJ2-3|-|TRBV7-6|-
CASSSGLVTDTQYF
TGTGCCAGCAGCAGCGGACTTGTCACAGATACGCAGTATTTT
>TRBJ2-5|-|TRBV5-1|-
CASSLVGQETQYF
TGCGCCAGCAGCTTGGTCGGTCAAGAGACCCAGTACTTC
>TRBJ1-5|-|TRBV2|-
CASSPQYSNQPQHF
TGTGCCAGCAGCCCCCAGTATAGCAATCAGCCCCAGCATTTT
>TRBJ1-1|-|TRBV6-5|-
CASSYDRWRGTEAFF
TGTGCCAGCAGTTACGACAGATGGAGGGGCACTGAAGCTTTCTTT
>TRBJ2-1|few|TRBV27|-
CASSPQGGQAYNEQFF
TGTGCCAGCAGCCCTCAAGGTGGGCAGGCCTACAATGAGCAGTTCTTC
>TRBJ2-3|-|TRBV10-3|TRBD2
CAISELAGASTDTQYF
TGTGCCATCAGTGAACTAGCGGGAGCGAGCACAGATACGCAGTATTTT
>TRBJ2-6|-|TRBV28|-
CASRTKQGRNSGANVLTF
TGTGCCAGCAGAACTAAACAGGGACGCAACTCTGGGGCCAACGTCCTGACTTTC
>TRBJ2-1|-|TRBV15|TRBD2
CATSTLWGLAGRSSYNEQFF
TGTGCCACCAGCACACTATGGGGACTAGCGGGGCGAAGCTCCTACAATGAGCAGTTCTTC
>TRBJ2-7|-|TRBV18|TRBD2
CASSPPRGTSGKGWRDEQYF
TGTGCCAGCTCACCACCGAGAGGGACTAGCGGCAAAGGATGGAGGGACGAGCAGTACTTC
>TRBJ2-1|-|TRBV30|TRBD2
CAWSVGLAGNNEQFF
TGTGCCTGGAGTGTAGGACTAGCGGGGAACAATGAGCAGTTCTTC
>TRBJ2-3|-|TRBV6-5|TRBD2
CASGERGGTDTQYF
TGTGCCAGCGGGGAGCGGGGGGGCACAGATACGCAGTATTTT
>TRBJ2-7|-|TRBV5-1|-
CASSLFKLGSSPLYEQYF
TGCGCCAGCAGCTTGTTTAAGCTGGGTTCTAGCCCCTTATACGAGCAGTACTTC
>TRBJ2-7|-|TRBV6-1|TRBD1
CASSEASLGTGLPYEQYF
TGTGCCAGCAGCGAAGCTTCACTCGGGACAGGACTTCCCTACGAGCAGTACTTC
>TRBJ1-1|once|TRBV4-2|-
CASSQDGTMTTEAFF
TGTGCCAGCAGCCAAGATGGGACAATGACAACTGAAGCTTTCTTT
>TRBJ2-7|-|TRBV19|TRBD2
CASSPAPSGVSYEQYF
TGTGCCAGTAGCCCGGCCCCTAGCGGGGTCTCCTACGAGCAGTACTTC
>TRBJ1-2|-|TRBV14|-
CASSRDTFPGMYTF
TGTGCCAGCAGCCGAGACACCTTTCCAGGGATGTACACCTTC
>TRBJ2-7|-|TRBV11-2|TRBD2
CASSLGGSFSYEQYF
TGTGCCAGCAGCTTAGGCGGGAGCTTCTCCTACGAGCAGTACTTC
>TRBJ1-1|-|TRBV5-4|-
CASSSGAVVMNTEAFF
TGTGCCAGCAGCTCGGGAGCGGTCGTCATGAACACTGAAGCTTTCTTT
>TRBJ2-1|-|TRBV5-6|-
CASSFYSSYNEQFF
TGTGCCAGCAGCTTTTACTCCTCCTACAATGAGCAGTTCTTC
>TRBJ1-2|-|TRBV4-1|-
CASSHQIIDRLGIPTNYGYTF
TGCGCCAGCAGCCACCAGATCATCGACAGGTTGGGAATACCTACTAACTATGGCTACACCTTC
>TRBJ1-3|-|TRBV6-5|-
CASSRRRGGNTIYF
TGTGCCAGCAGTAGAAGGCGAGGAGGAAACACCATATATTTT
>TRBJ2-1|-|TRBV4-1|-
CASSQDFGYSYNEQFF
TGCGCCAGCAGCCAAGATTTCGGGTACTCCTACAATGAGCAGTTCTTC
>TRBJ2-2|-|TRBV5-6|-
CASSPAPGNTGELFF
TGTGCCAGCAGCCCTGCCCCAGGGAACACCGGGGAGCTGTTTTTT
>TRBJ2-6|-|TRBV10-3|-
CAITGQTSGANVLTF
TGTGCCATCACAGGACAGACCTCTGGGGCCAACGTCCTGACTTTC
>TRBJ2-7|few|TRBV7-2|-
CASSLAKGAYEQYF
TGTGCCAGCAGCTTAGCGAAGGGGGCCTACGAGCAGTACTTC
>TRBJ2-5|-|TRBV6-5|-
CASSWGPVPQETQYF
TGTGCCAGCAGTTGGGGGCCCGTTCCCCAAGAGACCCAGTACTTC
>TRBJ2-1|-|TRBV12-5|-
CASGLTSDEQFF
TGTGCTAGTGGTTTGACATCTGATGAGCAGTTCTTC
>TRBJ2-5|once|TRBV2|TRBD2
CASRDPGERGAPPYF
TGTGCCAGCAGGGACCCCGGGGAGCGGGGGGCCCCTCCGTACTTC
>TRBJ1-1|-|TRBV4-1|-
CASSVSTEMNTEAFF
TGCGCCAGCAGCGTTTCGACAGAGATGAACACTGAAGCTTTCTTT
>TRBJ2-5|-|TRBV14|TRBD2
CASSPGGGRETQYF
TGTGCCAGCAGCCCAGGCGGGGGGCGAGAGACCCAGTACTTC
>TRBJ2-3|-|TRBV28|-
CASSLEGAGDTQYF
TGTGCCAGCAGTTTGGAGGGGGCGGGAGATACGCAGTATTTT
>TRBJ1-1|-|TRBV5-4|TRBD1
CASSLEGTGGTEAFF
TGTGCCAGCAGCTTAGAAGGGACAGGTGGGACTGAAGCTTTCTTT
>TRBJ2-1|-|TRBV6-1|TRBD2
CASSKREGGYNEQFF
TGTGCCAGCAGCAAGCGGGAGGGGGGGTACAATGAGCAGTTCTTC
>TRBJ2-3|few|TRBV7-6|TRBD2
CASSLRHGLADTDTQYF
TGTGCCAGCAGCTTACGCCATGGACTAGCGGACACAGATACGCAGTATTTT
>TRBJ2-5|few|TRBV5-1|TRBD2
CASSSLAGAPQETQYF
TGCGCCAGCAGCTCGTTAGCGGGGGCGCCACAAGAGACCCAGTACTTC
>TRBJ1-2|-|TRBV27|TRBD1
CASSLLHRGANYGYTF
TGTGCCAGCAGTTTATTACACAGGGGCGCTAACTATGGCTACACCTTC
>TRBJ2-5|-|TRBV5-1|-
CASSWPRYF
TGCGCCAGCAGCTGGCCCAGGTACTTC